The sequence of this T cell receptor beta chain was determined in a study of vaccination effects on CD4 cells after COVID-19 (dated by TCRdb to the early 2020s). For the wider study: Each participant received two doses of an mRNA SARS-CoV-2 vaccine, either BNT162b2 or mRNA-1273. Pre-vaccine samples from two convalescent patients were drawn 16 days and one week before the first dose, 142 and 148 days after COVID-19 diagnosis. In both COVID-19 convalescent patients and infection-naive vaccine recipients, the study compared SARS-CoV-2 spike-specific CD4+ TCR repertoires from before mRNA vaccination with those from after it. Altogether, roughly 10 COVID-19 convalescent patients and a few SARS-CoV-2-naive healthy vaccine recipients made up the full study. Cultures from other donors in the study were sequenced using the Oncomine TCR Beta short-read assay on an Illumina iSeq 100. Points the paper makes about the study in general: The study was limited by a small number of convalescent patients and lacked early post-infection timepoints. At late post-vaccination timepoints, both infection-induced and vaccine-induced clones showed marked clonal contraction, consistent with waning T cell responses. For convalescent patients, new clones induced by the vaccine made up most of the post-vaccine spike-reactive repertoire, and these new clones were largely distinct from the clones induced by infection.

A word on this clone: Its antigen remains undetermined. Base qualities are not at hand, and no much larger clone is one base apart.

Library generation was performed with the immunoSEQ multiplex PCR assay. TCR beta CDR3 sequencing was performed on DNA from the cultured, isolated CD4+ T cells. Per the source publication's procedure: Non-productive TCR sequences were discarded, and reads were trimmed to the CDR3 region, with only CDR3s of 7 or more amino acids retained. Antigen-specific clonotypes were identified using the MANAFEST web app by comparison of expansion in peptide wells against reference cultures. Positive clones required FDR<0.05 expansion versus reference and all other wells, odds ratio above 5, and frequency above 0.1% in two replicate wells. A clonotype was called cross-reactive if it was significantly expanded both in SARS-CoV-2 spike wells and in at least one common cold coronavirus spike condition. CDR3 similarity was assessed by Levenshtein distance with the stringdist R package, and unrooted trees were built with ape in R 3.6.1. Entries here come from immuneACCESS through TCRdb and include only in-frame sequences with V and J called. Some clones fail to appear in such tables; in the studies checked, an unresolved V gene covers under half of the shortfall, and the cause of the remainder is unknown. V, J and clone size reflect that table, while D and trimming were determined from the DNA. This sample has some 56,000 clones in its table, and roughly 77% of those were observed once. The ten largest clonotypes hold 4.5% to 7% of the sample.

The ViraFEST assay stimulated PBMC with viral peptide pools and then used TCR sequencing to identify antigen-specific CD4+ T cell clonotypes by expansion. After 10 days of culture, CD4+ T cells were isolated with the EasySep CD4+ T cell isolation kit. PCR-confirmed SARS-CoV-2 infection had occurred in convalescent patients between March and December 2020, before the Alpha, Beta and Delta variants emerged in the United States. Each well held more than 1.5 million PBMC cultured in IMDM containing around 5% human AB serum, 9 to 10 IU/ml IL-2 and gentamicin, along with roughly 10 ug/ml peptides. A peptide pool from HIV-1 Nef was used as the negative control culture condition. On days 3 and 7, half of the culture medium was replaced with fresh IL-2-containing medium. Unless noted otherwise, every peptide stimulation condition was cultured in triplicate wells. Using Ficoll-Paque Plus gradient centrifugation, PBMC were separated from whole blood and then either used fresh or cryopreserved at -140C. The QIAamp micro DNA kit was used to extract genomic DNA from the cultured CD4+ T cells.

At the junction V is shortened by 2 bases and J by 5 bases, with 13 bases in between. The germline V gene encodes CDR1 SEHNR and CDR2 FQNEAQ (reference sequence). Reading from cysteine to phenylalanine, the CDR3 counts 16 amino acids. Only the CDR3 DNA stays, 48 bases, in frame from base 1. The V gene is TRBV7-9 and the J gene is TRBJ1-6; matching of 6 bases hints at TRBD1 as the D gene. The TCR was taken from a human donor who had a prior SARS-CoV-2 infection. The starting material was CD4+ T cells from PBMCs cultured with HIV peptides, obtained before COVID-19 vaccination. Explained via the paper, the cell subset or site label denotes: HIV-1 Nef peptide pool negative control/reference culture. The sequenced DNA is TGTGCCAGCAGCTTATTCAGGGGAGTCCATAATTCACCCCTCCACTTT. Its protein reads: CASSLFRGVHNSPLHF.